These 21 T cell receptor beta chains were sequenced from one sample in a study of metastatic and nonmetastatic thyroid tumors. TCRdb re-called clones via MiXCR from the PCR reads. Of about 43,000 clones in the sample, approximately 24% were seen once. All patients reached thyroid surgery having received no treatment beforehand. Sequenced material: tumor tissue. The receptors here all came from a female donor with papillary thyroid cancer or a benign thyroid nodule (not recorded which). Some clones in this sample may be carry-over from other donors' samples.

Details on this clone: This may come from a read error, since a much larger clone is one base off. Other DNA sequences in this specimen translate into the identical CDR3. V gene TRBV28 combines with J gene TRBJ1-2, with no clear D. The CDR3 is made up of 14 amino acids. Germline V CDR1 and CDR2: MDHEN, SYDVKM. V dropped 6 bases and J dropped 1 base, with 12 bases sitting between them. This chain's CDR3 is CASSSLGRNYGYTF. The CDR3 DNA is TGTGCCAGCAGCAGCCTCGGACGTAACTATGGCTACACCTTC.

This clone was recorded at least ten times. The V call is TRBV2, the J call TRBJ2-7, with 8 positions matching TRBD1. The trim removed 6 bases at V and 2 bases at J, leaving 6 bases unmatched. The CDR3 extends over 14 amino acids. Germline CDR1 SNHLY, CDR2 FYNNEI. The chain's CDR3 is CASRRTGLAYEQYF. CDR3 nucleotides: TGTGCCAGCAGACGGACAGGGCTTGCCTACGAGCAGTACTTC.

This clone was counted ten times or more. This clone may be a read error of a much larger clone one base away. The rearrangement uses TRBV19 and TRBJ2-3; D unclear. In germline, CDR1 is LNHDA, CDR2 SQIVND (reference sequence). The CDR3 is 14 residues long. The CDR3, as DNA: TGTGCCAGTAGTATTAAGAGTACCACAGATACGCGGTATTTT. This sequence encodes CASSIKSTTDTRYF. Looking up the rest from reference TRBV19 and TRBJ2-3 gives the full variable domain: DGGITQSPKYLFRKEGQNVTLSCEQNLNHDAMYWYRQDPGQGLRLIYYSQIVNDFQKGDIAEGYSVSREKKESFPLTVTSAQKNPTAFYLCASSIKSTTDTRYFGPGTRLTVL.

This clone appeared many times. The chain recombines TRBV27 with TRBJ1-5, with TRBD1 identical over 8 bases. Germline lookup yields CDR1 MNHEY and CDR2 SMNVEV (reference sequence). Trimming took 10 bases from V and 4 from J; bases not matched to a gene: 3. This CDR3 is 12 amino acids long. CDR3 sequence: CATRTGNQPQHF. The CDR3, as DNA: TGTGCCACCCGGACAGGGAATCAGCCCCAGCATTTT.

This clone has at least ten counts. The V and J genes are TRBV5-1 and TRBJ2-7; the match to TRBD2 covers 8 bases. Trimming removed 0 bases from V and 1 base from J; junction bases left unmatched: 6. Per the germline V gene, CDR1 is SGHRS and CDR2 is YFSETQ. This CDR3 is built from 16 residues. The CDR3 is CASSLEGTRRSYEQYF. CDR3 DNA: TGCGCCAGCAGCTTGGAAGGGACTAGGAGGTCCTACGAGCAGTACTTC.

This clone appeared a few times. At one end, the junction sequence differs from germline, possibly due to a read error. The chain employs TRBV7-6 and TRBJ2-1; 7 bases map to TRBD1. This CDR3 region has 13 residues. The germline gives CDR1 SGHVS, CDR2 FNYEAQ. The CDR3 loop reads CASISGQHNEQFF. The CDR3 nucleotides read TGTGCCAGCATCTCGGGACAGCACAATGAACAGTTCTTC.

V and J are TRBV27 and TRBJ2-1; possible D gene TRBD2, 6 bases. CDR3 length: 16 amino acids. CDR1 MNHEY and CDR2 SMNVEV come from the germline V gene (reference sequence). Trimming pared 0 bases from V and 8 bases from J, leaving 17 bases between. In nucleotides, the CDR3 is TGTGCCAGCAGTTTATCTCCGGGAGACAGCCGGTATGAGCAGTTCTTC. Translating gives CASSLSPGDSRYEQFF.

This clone was seen repeatedly, ten times or more. The CDR3 DNA is TGTGCCAGCACAGTCCGGCCCGGGGAGCTGTTTTTT. This sequence encodes CASTVRPGELFF. This chain uses TRBV2 with TRBJ2-2; D call uncertain. Germline V gene sequence: CDR1 SNHLY, CDR2 FYNNEI. V lost 7 bases and J 6 bases, leaving 9 bases between the germline ends. The CDR3 has 12 residues.

At least ten counts were recorded for this clone. The chain combines TRBV7-3 with TRBJ2-5; TRBD1 or TRBD2 may be the D gene (5 bases each). Germline V gene lookup returns CDR1 SGHTA and CDR2 FQGTGA. The V and J ends lost 1 base and 1 base respectively, with 19 bases between them. This CDR3 region has 18 residues. CDR3 bases: TGTGCCAGCAGCTTAAGGGCCCCGGGACGGAAGCTCCAAGAGACCCAGTACTTC. It yields the protein CASSLRAPGRKLQETQYF.

This clone was detected only a few times. The genes are TRBV15 and TRBJ2-2, with D uncertain. The V gene's germline CDR1 is LNHNV and CDR2 YYDKDF (reference sequence). Trimming pared 2 bases from V and 1 base from J, leaving 5 bases between. The CDR3 spans 14 residues. Here the CDR3 DNA reads TGTGCCACCAGCAGAAAGGGGAACACCGGGGAGCTGTTTTTT. It encodes CATSRKGNTGELFF.

A word on this clone: A read error may account for a junction end that differs from germline. The chain recombines TRBV6-2 or TRBV6-3 with TRBJ2-3; D is unclear. Germline V gene sequence: CDR1 MNHEY, CDR2 SVGEGT. The CDR3 totals 16 residues. CDR3 amino acids: CASSNVSGFHTYTQYF. CDR3 in DNA: TGTGCCAGCAGTAACGTAAGTGGCTTCCACACATATACGCAGTATTTT.

This clone appeared many times. The V and J genes are TRBV27 and TRBJ1-1; 7 nucleotides agree with TRBD1. This CDR3 contains 13 residues. V was pared by 5 bases and J by 3 bases, with 3 bases of the junction left unmatched. CDR1 is MNHEY and CDR2 is SMNVEV in the germline V gene (reference sequence). The CDR3 sequence is CASSRGQDTEAFF. CDR3 nucleotides: TGTGCCAGCAGTAGGGGGCAGGACACTGAAGCTTTCTTT.

This clone was observed a single time. The chain employs TRBV5-1 and TRBJ2-7; 8 nucleotides align to TRBD2. This CDR3 has 16 residues. V lost 3 bases to trimming and J lost 3 bases; unmatched junction nucleotides: 11. Germline CDR1 reads SGHRS; CDR2 reads YFSETQ. The CDR3 loop is CASSSGPGLGVYEQYF. The CDR3 DNA reads as TGCGCCAGCAGCTCGGGACCGGGACTAGGTGTCTACGAGCAGTACTTC.

This chain connects TRBV18 to TRBJ2-1; D remains ambiguous. Trimming cost V 0 bases and J 10 bases, with 13 bases left between them. Germline V gives CDR1 KGHSH, CDR2 LQKENI. CDR3 length: 14 residues. CDR3 nucleotides: TGTGCCAGCTCACCACCACAAGGCACTGGGGAGCAGTTCTTC. Encoded protein: CASSPPQGTGEQFF.

This clone occurred many times. Distinct nucleotide sequences in the sample also encode this CDR3. For the CDR3, the DNA is TGTGCCAGCAGCCAAGCGCGGGGTTACGAGCAGTACTTC. Its protein is CASSQARGYEQYF. The chain uses TRBV3-1 and TRBJ2-7; perhaps TRBD2 as D (6 bases). The V and J ends lost 1 base and 4 bases respectively, with 8 bases between them. Looked up from germline, CDR1 is LGHDT and CDR2 is YNNKEL (reference sequence). This CDR3 region has 13 residues.

This clone occurred many times. V is TRBV4-3 and J is TRBJ2-5; 9 nucleotides align to TRBD1. The CDR3 covers 14 residues. The J segment lost 3 bases and the V segment lost 1 base, leaving 0 bases of the junction unmatched. Germline V CDR1 and CDR2: LGHNA, YSLEER. Here the CDR3 DNA reads TGCGCCAGCAGCCAAGGGACAGGGGAAGAGACCCAGTACTTC. Translating it yields CASSQGTGEETQYF.

The chain joins TRBV19 to TRBJ1-2; TRBD1 matches at 7 bases. Trimming at V came to 5 bases and at J to 6 bases, leaving 12 bases not matched to a gene. Germline values: CDR1 LNHDA, CDR2 SQIVND (reference sequence). The CDR3 has 15 residues. This CDR3 reads CASSLTGIQVHGYTF. CDR3 nucleotide sequence: TGTGCCAGTAGTTTGACAGGGATTCAGGTTCATGGCTACACCTTC.

The V gene is TRBV11-2, the J gene TRBJ2-1; 7 positions match TRBD1. CDR1 is SGHAT, CDR2 FQNNGV, per germline. Trimming took 4 bases from V and 8 from J; bases not matched to a gene: 14. The CDR3 extends over 16 amino acids. The CDR3 sequence: CASSSYGGYRGYEQFF. CDR3 bases: TGTGCCAGCAGCTCCTATGGGGGTTACAGGGGATATGAGCAGTTCTTC. Full variable domain (remainder filled in from reference TRBV11-2 and TRBJ2-1): EAGVAQSPRYKIIEKRQSVAFWCNPISGHATLYWYQQILGQGPKLLIQFQNNGVVDDSQLPKDRFSAERLKGVDSTLKIQPAKLEDSAVYLCASSSYGGYRGYEQFFGPGTRLTVL.

The chain is built from TRBV18 and TRBJ2-7, with TRBD1 matching 9 bases. CDR3 length: 16 residues. The V gene's germline CDR1 is KGHSH and CDR2 LQKENI. V gave up 5 bases and J gave up 3 bases; unmatched junction bases: 11. The CDR3 DNA reads as TGTGCCAGCTCAAGTGACAGGGGGTCGACCGTCTACGAGCAGTACTTC. Its translation is CASSSDRGSTVYEQYF.

The sample holds many counts of this clone. The rearrangement joins TRBV7-3 to TRBJ2-1, with D perhaps matching TRBD1 (5 bases). The CDR3 is 13 amino acids. V was trimmed by 3 bases and J by 6 bases, leaving 9 bases between them. CDR1 is SGHTA and CDR2 is FQGTGA in the germline V gene. CDR3: CASSLSQGNEQFF. DNA for the CDR3: TGTGCCAGCAGCTTGTCGCAGGGCAATGAGCAGTTCTTC.

This clone was detected many times. J is TRBJ1-4 and V is TRBV5-6, with TRBD1 identical over 8 bases. The CDR3 loop spans 15 amino acids. After removal of 1 base from V and 6 bases from J, the junction contained 5 bases not matched to a gene. Germline V gives CDR1 SGHDT, CDR2 YYEEEE. The CDR3 region is CASSLKPGGHEKLFF. CDR3 bases: TGTGCCAGCAGCTTGAAGCCAGGGGGCCATGAAAAACTGTTTTTT.